Listed below are T cell receptor beta chains from one sample, sequenced in a study of cytomegalovirus exposure and HLA in healthy donors. Sequencing used immunoSEQ multiplex PCR; TCRdb keeps in-frame clones, though not all of them. This table has 150,000 to 180,000 clones, roughly 83% appearing once. Sample: PBMCs. The receptors come from a man between 25 and 39 years old in good health and CMV-seropositive. CDR3s include the opening cysteine and the closing phenylalanine or tryptophan. Each record gives: clone size, V gene, J gene, D gene, CDR3 DNA, CDR3 protein. D genes are given only for firm matches. Not every row has a clone size; where given, it reads once, few, many or a size class.

.	TRBV27	TRBJ1-2	.	TGTGCCAGCAGGTCCGGGGGGGGACACGGCTACACCTTC	CASRSGGGHGYTF
.	TRBV9	TRBJ1-1	.	TGTGCCAGCAGCGTGGGCATGAACACTGAAGCTTTCTTT	CASSVGMNTEAFF
.	TRBV6-6	TRBJ2-3	.	TGTGCCAGCAGTTACAGGCGGGACCGCACAGATACGCAGTATTTT	CASSYRRDRTDTQYF
.	TRBV6-5	TRBJ1-5	.	TGTGCCAGCAGAGTACGGCAGGGCAATCAGCCCCAGCATTTT	CASRVRQGNQPQHF
.	TRBV25-1	TRBJ2-5	TRBD1	TGTGCCAGCGTGGGGGACAGAAGGAAGCAGTACTTC	CASVGDRRKQYF
.	TRBV5-1	TRBJ2-1	TRBD2	TGCGCCAGCAGCCCCGGGATAGCGGGAGGGCCAAATGAGCAGTTCTTC	CASSPGIAGGPNEQFF
.	TRBV7-6	TRBJ1-1	.	TGTGCCAGCAGCGAAGTCCAGGGGCCGAACACTGAAGCTTTCTTT	CASSEVQGPNTEAFF
.	TRBV27	TRBJ2-5	.	TGTGCCAGCAGTCCCCTAAAGAGCGGGACATCCCAGTACTTC	CASSPLKSGTSQYF
.	TRBV7-3	TRBJ2-6	TRBD2	TGTGCCAGCAGCTTGAGCGGGGGGCCGCCCTCTGGGGCCAACGTCCTGACTTTC	CASSLSGGPPSGANVLTF
.	TRBV7-6	TRBJ2-7	.	TGTGCCAGCAGCTTAGAAGGTAGCTCAGTCTCCGAGCAGTACTTC	CASSLEGSSVSEQYF
.	TRBV7-8	TRBJ1-5	.	TGTGCCAGCAGCTTGTTAAATCAGCCCCAGCATTTT	CASSLLNQPQHF
few	TRBV2	TRBJ2-7	TRBD1	TGTGCCAGCAGAGGGGACAGGGTGTCCGAGCAGTACTTC	CASRGDRVSEQYF
.	TRBV28	TRBJ1-5	.	TGTGCCAGTGCCACGGGAGGTCAGCCCCAGCATTTT	CASATGGQPQHF
.	TRBV30	TRBJ2-1	.	TGTGCCTGGAGTCGGACTGAGGATGAGCAGTTCTTC	CAWSRTEDEQFF
few	TRBV5-8	TRBJ2-2	TRBD1	TGTGCCAGCAGCCCTCGGGACAGGGGGTACACCGGGGAGCTGTTTTTT	CASSPRDRGYTGELFF
.	TRBV5-1	TRBJ2-2	TRBD1	TGCGCCAGCAGCTTGGTGACAGGGGTTAACACCGGGGAGCTGTTTTTT	CASSLVTGVNTGELFF